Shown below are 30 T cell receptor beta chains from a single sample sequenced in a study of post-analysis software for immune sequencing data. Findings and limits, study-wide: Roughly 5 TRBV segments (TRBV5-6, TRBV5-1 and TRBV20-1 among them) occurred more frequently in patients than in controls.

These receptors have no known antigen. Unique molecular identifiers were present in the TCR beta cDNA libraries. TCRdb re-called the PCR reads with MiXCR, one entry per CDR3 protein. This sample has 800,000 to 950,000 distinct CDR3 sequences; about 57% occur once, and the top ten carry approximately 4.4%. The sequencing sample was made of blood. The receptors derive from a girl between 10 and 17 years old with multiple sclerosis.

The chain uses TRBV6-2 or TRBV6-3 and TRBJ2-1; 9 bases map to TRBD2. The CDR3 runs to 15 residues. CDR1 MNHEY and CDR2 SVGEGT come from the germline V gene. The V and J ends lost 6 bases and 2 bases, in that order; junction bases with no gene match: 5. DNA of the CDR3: TGTGCCAGCAGCCTTAGCGGGAGCACCTACAATGAGCAGTTCTTC. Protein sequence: CASSLSGSTYNEQFF.

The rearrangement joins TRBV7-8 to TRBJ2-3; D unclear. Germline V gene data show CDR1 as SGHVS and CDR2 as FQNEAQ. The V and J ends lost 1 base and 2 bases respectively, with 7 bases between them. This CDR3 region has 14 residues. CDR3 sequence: CASSLVGFTDTQYF. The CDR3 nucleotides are TGTGCCAGCAGCTTAGTTGGCTTCACAGATACGCAGTATTTT. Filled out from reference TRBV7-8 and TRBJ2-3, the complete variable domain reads GAGVSQSPRYKVAKRGQDVALRCDPISGHVSLFWYQQALGQGPEFLTYFQNEAQLDKSGLPSDRFFAERPEGSVSTLKIQRTQQEDSAVYLCASSLVGFTDTQYFGPGTRLTVL.

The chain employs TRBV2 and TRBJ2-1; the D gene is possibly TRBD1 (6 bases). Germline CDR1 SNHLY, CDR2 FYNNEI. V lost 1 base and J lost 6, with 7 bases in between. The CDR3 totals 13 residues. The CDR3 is CASSEGTANEQFF. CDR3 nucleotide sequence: TGTGCCAGCAGTGAAGGGACAGCCAATGAGCAGTTCTTC.

CDR3 loop: CASSWTSGAWDGYTF. The CDR3 DNA is TGTGCCAGCAGCTGGACCTCCGGGGCGTGGGATGGCTACACCTTC. The chain links TRBV7-9 to TRBJ1-2; weak D call: TRBD1 (5 bases). Trimming shortened V by 4 bases and J by 6 bases, and 18 bases separated the two germline ends. Germline CDR1 reads SEHNR; CDR2 reads FQNEAQ (reference sequence). The CDR3 is 15 residues long.

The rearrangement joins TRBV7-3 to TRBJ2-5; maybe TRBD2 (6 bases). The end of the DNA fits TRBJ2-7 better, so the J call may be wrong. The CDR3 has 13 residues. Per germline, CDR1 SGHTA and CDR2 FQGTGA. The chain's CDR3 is CASSLQEGREQYF. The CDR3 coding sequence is TGTGCCAGCAGCTTGCAGGAGGGACGCGAGCAGTACTTC.

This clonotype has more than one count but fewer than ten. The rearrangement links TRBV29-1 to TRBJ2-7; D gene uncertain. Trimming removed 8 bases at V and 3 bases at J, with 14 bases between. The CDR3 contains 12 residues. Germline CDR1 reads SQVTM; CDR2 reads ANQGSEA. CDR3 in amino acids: CSILGRLYEQYF. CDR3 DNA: TGCAGCATCCTGGGTAGGCTCTACGAGCAGTACTTC.

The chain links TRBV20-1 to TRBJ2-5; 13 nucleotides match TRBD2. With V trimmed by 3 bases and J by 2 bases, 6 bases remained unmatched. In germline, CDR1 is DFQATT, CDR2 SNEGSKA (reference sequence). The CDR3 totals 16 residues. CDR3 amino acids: CSARRLAGGQQETQYF. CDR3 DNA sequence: TGCAGTGCTAGGCGACTAGCGGGAGGACAACAAGAGACCCAGTACTTC.

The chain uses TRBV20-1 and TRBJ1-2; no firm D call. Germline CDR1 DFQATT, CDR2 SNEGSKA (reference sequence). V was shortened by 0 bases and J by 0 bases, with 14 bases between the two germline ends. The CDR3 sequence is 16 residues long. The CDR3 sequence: CSARDISPGANYGYTF. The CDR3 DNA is TGCAGTGCTAGAGATATAAGTCCCGGAGCTAACTATGGCTACACCTTC.

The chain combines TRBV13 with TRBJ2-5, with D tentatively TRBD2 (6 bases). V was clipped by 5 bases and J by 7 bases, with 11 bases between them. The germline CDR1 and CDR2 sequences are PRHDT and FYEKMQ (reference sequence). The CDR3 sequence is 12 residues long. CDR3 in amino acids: CASSRPAGTQYF. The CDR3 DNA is TGTGCCAGCAGCCGACCAGCGGGGACCCAGTACTTC.

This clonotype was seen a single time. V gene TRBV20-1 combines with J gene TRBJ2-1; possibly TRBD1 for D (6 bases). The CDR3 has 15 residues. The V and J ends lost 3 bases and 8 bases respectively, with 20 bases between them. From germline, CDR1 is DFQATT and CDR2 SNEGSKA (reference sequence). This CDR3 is CSARPVVGGWDEQFF. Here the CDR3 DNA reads TGCAGTGCTAGGCCTGTGGTAGGGGGTTGGGATGAGCAGTTCTTC.

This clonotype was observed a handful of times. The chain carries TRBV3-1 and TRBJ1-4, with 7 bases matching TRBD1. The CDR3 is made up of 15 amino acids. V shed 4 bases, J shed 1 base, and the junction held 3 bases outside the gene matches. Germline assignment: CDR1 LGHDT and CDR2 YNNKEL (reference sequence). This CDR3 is CASSPTGLTNEKLFF. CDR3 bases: TGTGCCAGCAGCCCGACAGGGCTAACTAATGAAAAACTGTTTTTT.

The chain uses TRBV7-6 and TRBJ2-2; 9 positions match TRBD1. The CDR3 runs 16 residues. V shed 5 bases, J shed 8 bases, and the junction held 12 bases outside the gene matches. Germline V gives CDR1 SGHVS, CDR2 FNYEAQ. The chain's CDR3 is CASSHETTGGGGELFF. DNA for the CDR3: TGTGCCAGCAGCCACGAGACGACAGGGGGGGGAGGGGAGCTGTTTTTT.

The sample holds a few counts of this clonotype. The CDR3 is CASARTGSYEQYF. The CDR3 nucleotides are TGCGCCAGCGCCCGGACAGGGAGCTACGAGCAGTACTTC. The V gene is TRBV5-1, the J gene TRBJ2-7; 8 nucleotides align to TRBD1. CDR3 length: 13 amino acids. Looked up from germline, CDR1 is SGHRS and CDR2 is YFSETQ. The ends lost 7 bases at V and 3 bases at J; junction bases unmatched: 6.

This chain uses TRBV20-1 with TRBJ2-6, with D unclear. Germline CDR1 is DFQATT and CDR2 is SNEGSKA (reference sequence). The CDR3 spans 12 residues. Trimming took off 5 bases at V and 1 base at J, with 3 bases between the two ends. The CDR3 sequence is CSAPSGANVLTF. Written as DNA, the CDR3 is TGCAGTGCTCCTTCTGGGGCCAACGTCCTGACTTTC.

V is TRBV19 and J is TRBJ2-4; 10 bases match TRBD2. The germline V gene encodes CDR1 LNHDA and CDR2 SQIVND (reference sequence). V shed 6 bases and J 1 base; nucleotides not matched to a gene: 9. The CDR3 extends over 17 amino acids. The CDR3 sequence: CASRTSSGSGAKNIQYF. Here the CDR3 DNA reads TGTGCCAGTAGAACATCTAGCGGGAGCGGGGCCAAAAACATTCAGTACTTC.

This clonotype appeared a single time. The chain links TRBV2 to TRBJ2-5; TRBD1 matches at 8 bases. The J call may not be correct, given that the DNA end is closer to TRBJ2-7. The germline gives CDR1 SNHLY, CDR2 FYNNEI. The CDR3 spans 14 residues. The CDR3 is CASSVDRARFEQYF. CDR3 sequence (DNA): TGTGCCAGCAGCGTGGACAGGGCTCGCTTCGAGCAGTACTTC.

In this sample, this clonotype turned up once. The CDR3 reads CSARRGQGYGYTF. In nucleotides, the CDR3 is TGCAGTGCTAGGCGGGGACAGGGCTATGGCTACACCTTC. The chain has TRBV20-1 and TRBJ1-2; TRBD1 matches at 9 bases. J gave up 4 bases and V 3 bases, and 3 bases lay outside the gene matches. The CDR3 is 13 residues long. Per germline, CDR1 DFQATT and CDR2 SNEGSKA (reference sequence).

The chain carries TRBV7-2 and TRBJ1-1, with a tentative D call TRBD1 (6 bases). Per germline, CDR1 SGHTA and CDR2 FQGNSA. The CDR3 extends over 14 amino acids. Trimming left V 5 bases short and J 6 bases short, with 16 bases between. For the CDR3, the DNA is TGTGCCAGCAGCCCTAGATTTCGGACAGCTGAAGCTTTCTTT. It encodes CASSPRFRTAEAFF.

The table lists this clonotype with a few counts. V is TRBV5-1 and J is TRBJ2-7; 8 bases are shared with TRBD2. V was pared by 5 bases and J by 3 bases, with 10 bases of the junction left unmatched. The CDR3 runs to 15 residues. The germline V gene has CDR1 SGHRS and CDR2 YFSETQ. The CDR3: CASRLEGLANYEQYF. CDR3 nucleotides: TGCGCCAGCAGACTCGAAGGACTAGCAAACTACGAGCAGTACTTC.

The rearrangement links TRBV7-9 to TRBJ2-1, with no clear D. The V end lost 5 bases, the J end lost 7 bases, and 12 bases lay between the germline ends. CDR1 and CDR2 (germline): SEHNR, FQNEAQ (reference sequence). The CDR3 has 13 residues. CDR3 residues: CASSPLPRNEQFF. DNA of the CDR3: TGTGCCAGCAGCCCATTACCTAGGAATGAGCAGTTCTTC.

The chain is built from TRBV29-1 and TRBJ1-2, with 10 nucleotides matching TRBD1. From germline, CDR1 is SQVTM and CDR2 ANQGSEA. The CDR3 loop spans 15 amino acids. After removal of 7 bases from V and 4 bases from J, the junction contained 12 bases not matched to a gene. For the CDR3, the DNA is TGCAGCGCTAATACGGGGGACAGGGGTGTCTATGGCTACACCTTC. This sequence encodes CSANTGDRGVYGYTF.

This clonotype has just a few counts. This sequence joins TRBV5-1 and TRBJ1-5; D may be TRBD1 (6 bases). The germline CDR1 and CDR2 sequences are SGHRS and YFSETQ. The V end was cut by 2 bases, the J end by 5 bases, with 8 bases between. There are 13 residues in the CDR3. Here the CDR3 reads CASSFSGDQPQHF. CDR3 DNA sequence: TGCGCCAGCAGCTTTTCAGGGGATCAGCCCCAGCATTTT.

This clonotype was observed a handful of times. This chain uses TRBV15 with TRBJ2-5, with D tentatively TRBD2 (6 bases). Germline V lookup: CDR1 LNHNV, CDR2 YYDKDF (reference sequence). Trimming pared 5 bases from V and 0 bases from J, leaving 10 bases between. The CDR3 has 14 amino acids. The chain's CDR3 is CATSDRDYQETQYF. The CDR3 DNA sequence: TGTGCCACCAGCGACCGGGACTACCAAGAGACCCAGTACTTC.

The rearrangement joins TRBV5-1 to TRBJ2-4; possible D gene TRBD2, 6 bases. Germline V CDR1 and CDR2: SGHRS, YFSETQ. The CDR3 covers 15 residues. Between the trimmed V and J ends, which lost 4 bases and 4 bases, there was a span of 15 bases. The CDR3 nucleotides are TGCGCCAGCAGCCCGAAAGGGACTGATAAAAACATTCAGTACTTC. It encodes CASSPKGTDKNIQYF.

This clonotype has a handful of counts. The CDR3 loop is CSVGYDRINYGYTF. The CDR3 region has the DNA TGCAGCGTCGGTTACGACAGGATTAACTATGGCTACACCTTC. The chain recombines TRBV29-1 with TRBJ1-2; D is possibly TRBD1 (6 bases). The germline V gene has CDR1 SQVTM and CDR2 ANQGSEA. The CDR3 runs to 14 residues. V lost 6 bases to trimming and J lost 1 base, with 15 bases between them.

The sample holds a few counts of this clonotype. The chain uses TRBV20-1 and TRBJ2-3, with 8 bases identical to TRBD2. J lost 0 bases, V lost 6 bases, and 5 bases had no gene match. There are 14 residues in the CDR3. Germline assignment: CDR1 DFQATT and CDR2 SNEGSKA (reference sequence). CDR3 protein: CSAHLAGSTDTQYF. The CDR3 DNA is TGCAGTGCCCACTTAGCGGGGAGCACAGATACGCAGTATTTT.

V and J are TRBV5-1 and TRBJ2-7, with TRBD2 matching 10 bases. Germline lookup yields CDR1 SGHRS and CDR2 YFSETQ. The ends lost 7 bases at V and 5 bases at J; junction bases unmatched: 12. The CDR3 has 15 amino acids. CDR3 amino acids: CASAPSGGLPHEQYF. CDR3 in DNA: TGCGCCAGCGCCCCTAGCGGGGGACTACCCCACGAGCAGTACTTC.

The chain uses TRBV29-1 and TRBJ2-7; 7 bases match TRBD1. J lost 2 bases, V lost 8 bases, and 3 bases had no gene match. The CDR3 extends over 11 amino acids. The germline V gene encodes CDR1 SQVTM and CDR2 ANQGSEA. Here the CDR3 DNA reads TGCAGCTTCGGGACAGCCTACGAGCAGTACTTC. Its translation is CSFGTAYEQYF.

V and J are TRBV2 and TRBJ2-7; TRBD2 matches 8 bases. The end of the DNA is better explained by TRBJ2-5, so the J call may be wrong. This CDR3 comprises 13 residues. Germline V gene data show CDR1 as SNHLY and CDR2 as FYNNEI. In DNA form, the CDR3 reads TGTGCCAGCAGTGGGACTAGCATGGAGACCCAGTACTTC. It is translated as CASSGTSMETQYF.

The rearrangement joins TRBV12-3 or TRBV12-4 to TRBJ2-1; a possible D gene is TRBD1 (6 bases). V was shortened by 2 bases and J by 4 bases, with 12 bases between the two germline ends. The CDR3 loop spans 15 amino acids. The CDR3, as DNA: TGTGCCAGCAGTTTACCAGGGGTAGAATACAATGAGCAGTTCTTC. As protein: CASSLPGVEYNEQFF.